A selection of T cell receptor beta chains follows, all from one sample in a study of cytomegalovirus exposure and HLA in healthy donors. Repertoires were generated with immunoSEQ multiplex PCR, while TCRdb's copy carries only in-frame clones and drops some. The sample yields approximately 70,000 clones, more than 70% seen once. Sequenced: PBMCs. The receptors shown here come from a woman aged 40 to 55 in good health and CMV-seropositive. Each CDR3 is given with its conserved first and last residue. A D gene is named only where the DNA matches it firmly. Clone size is stated in some rows and not others, as once, few, many or a class when expanded.

d_call j_call v_call clone_size cdr3_aa cdr3_nt
TRBD1 TRBJ2-7 TRBV19 NA CASSKTGENEQYF TGTGCCAGTAGTAAAACAGGGGAGAACGAGCAGTACTTC
TRBD1 TRBJ1-2 TRBV2 NA CASSVARDRAGYTF TGTGCCAGCAGCGTCGCCCGGGACAGGGCTGGCTACACCTTC
TRBD2 TRBJ2-5 TRBV7-7 NA CASSPGLAGETQYF TGTGCCAGCAGCCCAGGACTAGCGGGCGAGACCCAGTACTTC
TRBD2 TRBJ2-7 TRBV19 few CASSIRGRTSGASSYEQYF TGTGCCAGTAGTATAAGGGGACGGACGAGCGGGGCCAGCTCCTACGAGCAGTACTTC
NA TRBJ2-3 TRBV6-5 NA CASSFGGGAITDTQYF TGTGCCAGCAGTTTCGGTGGGGGGGCCATCACAGATACGCAGTATTTT
TRBD2 TRBJ2-5 TRBV2 NA CASSEAGGQETQYF TGTGCCAGCAGTGAGGCGGGGGGACAAGAGACCCAGTACTTC
NA TRBJ2-2 TRBV6-5 NA CASSYQGGDTGELFF TGTGCCAGCAGTTACCAAGGGGGAGACACCGGGGAGCTGTTTTTT
NA TRBJ1-2 TRBV14 NA CASSQVLSGDGYTF TGTGCCAGCAGCCAAGTGTTGTCAGGGGATGGCTACACCTTC
NA TRBJ1-1 TRBV19 NA CASIRDRKAFF TGTGCCAGTATAAGAGACAGGAAAGCTTTCTTT
NA TRBJ1-1 TRBV2 NA CASSLRQQGMNTEAFF TGTGCCAGCAGTCTACGACAACAGGGTATGAACACTGAAGCTTTCTTT
TRBD1 TRBJ1-1 TRBV5-1 NA CASSFTGAPNTEAFF TGCGCCAGCAGCTTCACAGGGGCCCCGAACACTGAAGCTTTCTTT
NA TRBJ1-1 TRBV6-5 NA CASSSNRDLNTEAFF TGTGCCAGCAGTTCAAACCGGGATCTCAACACTGAAGCTTTCTTT
TRBD2 TRBJ2-2 TRBV5-1 NA CASSLAAGVAGELFF TGCGCCAGCAGCTTAGCAGCGGGGGTCGCCGGGGAGCTGTTTTTT
NA TRBJ1-2 TRBV2 NA CASVAGATLGYTF TGTGCCAGCGTCGCAGGGGCTACGTTGGGCTACACCTTC
TRBD2 TRBJ2-1 TRBV5-4 NA CASRGPAGGRNEQFF TGTGCCAGCAGAGGGCCAGCGGGGGGGCGAAATGAGCAGTTCTTC
NA TRBJ2-3 TRBV11-2 NA CASSFFPSFYTQYF TGTGCCAGCAGCTTTTTCCCTTCGTTTTATACGCAGTATTTT
TRBD1 TRBJ1-3 TRBV11-3 NA CASSVSDRLTTFRSGNTIYF TGTGCCAGCAGCGTATCGGACAGGCTCACGACCTTTCGTTCTGGAAACACCATATATTTT
TRBD1 TRBJ1-5 TRBV4-1 NA CASSRMGQGGPSNQPQHF TGCGCCAGCAGCCGGATGGGACAGGGGGGTCCCAGCAATCAGCCCCAGCATTTT
NA TRBJ1-1 TRBV13 NA CASSRTTGLTEAFF TGTGCCAGCAGCCGTACCACAGGTTTAACTGAAGCTTTCTTT
TRBD1 TRBJ1-2 TRBV7-9 NA CASSRLQGGYTF TGTGCCAGCAGCCGGCTACAGGGGGGCTACACCTTC
NA TRBJ2-7 TRBV6-1 NA CASSGPAPYEQYF TGTGCCAGCAGTGGTCCAGCGCCCTACGAGCAGTACTTC
NA TRBJ1-4 TRBV7-2 NA CASSLQGEKLFF TGTGCCAGCAGCTTACAGGGGGAAAAACTGTTTTTT
TRBD2 TRBJ2-5 TRBV5-6 few CASRDYSGGRPETQYF TGTGCCAGCAGGGACTATAGCGGGGGCCGGCCCGAGACCCAGTACTTC
NA TRBJ1-1 TRBV6-5 NA CASNEPGPAGTEAFF TGTGCCAGCAACGAACCGGGCCCCGCGGGGACTGAAGCTTTCTTT
NA TRBJ1-5 TRBV10-1 NA CASSENPSQPQHF TGCGCCAGCAGTGAGAATCCGTCTCAGCCCCAGCATTTT
NA TRBJ2-7 TRBV6-1 few CASSEAAGAAYEQYF TGTGCCAGCAGTGAAGCGGCAGGTGCAGCCTACGAGCAGTACTTC
NA TRBJ1-6 TRBV19 NA CASSKPPFARSASSYNSPLHF TGTGCCAGTAGTAAGCCCCCGTTCGCCAGATCTGCTAGCTCCTATAATTCACCCCTCCACTTT
NA TRBJ2-5 TRBV18 NA CASSPTPGQRETQYF TGTGCCAGCTCACCAACTCCCGGCCAGCGGGAGACCCAGTACTTC
NA TRBJ1-1 TRBV5-6 NA CASSFSTEAFF TGTGCCAGCAGCTTCAGCACTGAAGCTTTCTTT
NA TRBJ1-1 TRBV10-3 NA CAISESIVGALSAEAFF TGTGCCATCAGTGAGTCGATTGTGGGGGCGCTATCTGCTGAAGCTTTCTTT
TRBD1 TRBJ2-3 TRBV25-1 few CASSEGQGADTQYF TGTGCCAGCAGTGAAGGACAGGGGGCAGATACGCAGTATTTT
TRBD2 TRBJ2-4 TRBV7-9 NA CASSFSGASQNIQYF TGTGCCAGCAGCTTTAGCGGGGCTTCCCAAAACATTCAGTACTTC
TRBD1 TRBJ1-6 TRBV5-1 few CASRNTGTGDNSPLHF TGCGCCAGCAGGAATACCGGGACAGGGGATAATTCACCCCTCCACTTT
TRBD2 TRBJ2-5 TRBV11-3 NA CASSPGGRVETQYF TGTGCCAGCAGCCCGGGGGGGCGGGTAGAGACCCAGTACTTC
NA TRBJ2-5 TRBV7-6 NA CASSWTNGPGETQYF TGTGCCAGCAGTTGGACTAACGGACCCGGCGAGACCCAGTACTTC
TRBD1 TRBJ1-1 TRBV19 NA CASRTSGQGSSAFF TGTGCCAGTCGCACGTCTGGACAGGGTAGTTCGGCTTTCTTT
NA TRBJ2-7 TRBV15 NA CATSRDYRSEQYF TGTGCCACCAGCAGAGATTACAGGTCCGAGCAGTACTTC
TRBD2 TRBJ2-7 TRBV27 NA CASSLGLPEFYSEQYF TGTGCCAGCAGTTTGGGACTACCTGAGTTCTATTCCGAGCAGTACTTC
NA TRBJ2-2 TRBV4-2 few CASSLNDRVTGELFF TGTGCCAGCAGCCTCAACGACAGAGTTACCGGGGAGCTGTTTTTT
TRBD2 TRBJ2-5 TRBV11-3 NA CASSSRLAGAQETQYF TGTGCCAGCAGCTCCCGACTAGCGGGGGCCCAAGAGACCCAGTACTTC
NA TRBJ2-3 TRBV7-6 NA CASSLGGAGDTQYF TGTGCCAGCAGCCTAGGGGGAGCGGGGGATACGCAGTATTTT
NA TRBJ1-1 TRBV15 once CATSRASQEAFF TGTGCCACCAGCAGAGCCTCCCAGGAAGCTTTCTTT
TRBD1 TRBJ1-1 TRBV7-9 NA CASSLGAAGRGYTEAFF TGTGCCAGCAGCTTAGGGGCCGCCGGCAGGGGGTACACTGAAGCTTTCTTT
NA TRBJ2-5 TRBV6-1 few CASSDTTGGGGETQYF TGTGCCAGCAGTGACACAACAGGGGGGGGAGGAGAGACCCAGTACTTC
NA TRBJ1-2 TRBV9 once CASSVGGWEGVDGYTF TGTGCCAGCAGCGTAGGGGGTTGGGAGGGGGTAGATGGCTACACCTTC
TRBD2 TRBJ2-1 TRBV6-4 NA CASSDPTSGGGNEQFF TGTGCCAGCAGTGACCCGACTAGCGGGGGGGGGAATGAGCAGTTCTTC
TRBD1 TRBJ1-6 TRBV11-2 NA CASSLVAGQYNSPLHF TGTGCCAGCAGCTTAGTTGCGGGACAGTATAATTCACCCCTCCACTTT
TRBD1 TRBJ1-1 TRBV6-5 NA CASSYSYPAGGPEAFF TGTGCCAGCAGTTACTCGTATCCGGCAGGGGGTCCTGAAGCTTTCTTT
NA TRBJ2-1 TRBV19 NA CASSGYRVEEQFF TGTGCCAGTAGTGGGTACAGGGTAGAGGAGCAGTTCTTC
TRBD1 TRBJ2-6 TRBV9 NA CASSGGTGGLGANVLTF TGTGCCAGCAGCGGAGGGACAGGGGGCCTTGGGGCCAACGTCCTGACTTTC
NA TRBJ1-5 TRBV6-5 few CASTTGSNQPQHF TGTGCCAGCACAACAGGTAGCAATCAGCCCCAGCATTTT